This T cell receptor beta chain was observed in a study of blood T cell repertoires in COVID-19. On the study more broadly: COVID-19 samples collected from the United States, Italy and Spain covered acute and convalescent phases.

Seattle cases were enrolled at active infection and followed longitudinally. V trimming: 6 bases; J trimming: 2 bases; junction bases outside the gene matches: 6. This CDR3 spans 14 amino acids. Germline V CDR1 and CDR2: LNHDA, SQIVND (reference sequence). As handled by the study authors: Reference gene primers were amplified, and this amplification served to estimate nucleated cell counts. The data were produced by immunoSEQ multiplex PCR, yet TCRdb's version contains in-frame clones alone and is incomplete. That table gives V, J and clone size, and the DNA gave D and trimming. This sample has under 200,000 clones, with approximately 85% found just once.

This chain connects TRBV19 to TRBJ1-2, with TRBD1 identical over 7 bases. Sample: peripheral blood. This clonotype was obtained from a woman aged 60-70 years with COVID-19, enrolled during active disease. The CDR3 nucleotides are TGTGCCAGTAGGATCGCGACAGGGAACTATGGCTACACCTTC. Its protein product is CASRIATGNYGYTF. Drawing the rest from reference TRBV19 and TRBJ1-2, the complete variable domain is DGGITQSPKYLFRKEGQNVTLSCEQNLNHDAMYWYRQDPGQGLRLIYYSQIVNDFQKGDIAEGYSVSREKKESFPLTVTSAQKNPTAFYLCASRIATGNYGYTFGSGTRLTVV.